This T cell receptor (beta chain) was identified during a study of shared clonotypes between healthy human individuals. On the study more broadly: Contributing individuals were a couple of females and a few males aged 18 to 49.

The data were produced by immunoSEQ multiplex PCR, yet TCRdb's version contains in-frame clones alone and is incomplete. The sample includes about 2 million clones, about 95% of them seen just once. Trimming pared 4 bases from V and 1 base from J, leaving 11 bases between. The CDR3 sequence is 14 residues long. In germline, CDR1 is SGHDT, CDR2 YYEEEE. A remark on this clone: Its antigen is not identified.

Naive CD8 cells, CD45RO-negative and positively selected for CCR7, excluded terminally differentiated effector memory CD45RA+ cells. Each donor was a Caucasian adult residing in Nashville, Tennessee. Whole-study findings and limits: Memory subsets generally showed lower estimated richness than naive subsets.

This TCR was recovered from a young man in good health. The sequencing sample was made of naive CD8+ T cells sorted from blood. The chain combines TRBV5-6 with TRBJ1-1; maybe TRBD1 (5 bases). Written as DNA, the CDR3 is TGTGCCAGCAGCCCGTTCGGGGCGAACACTGAAGCTTTCTTT. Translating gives CASSPFGANTEAFF.